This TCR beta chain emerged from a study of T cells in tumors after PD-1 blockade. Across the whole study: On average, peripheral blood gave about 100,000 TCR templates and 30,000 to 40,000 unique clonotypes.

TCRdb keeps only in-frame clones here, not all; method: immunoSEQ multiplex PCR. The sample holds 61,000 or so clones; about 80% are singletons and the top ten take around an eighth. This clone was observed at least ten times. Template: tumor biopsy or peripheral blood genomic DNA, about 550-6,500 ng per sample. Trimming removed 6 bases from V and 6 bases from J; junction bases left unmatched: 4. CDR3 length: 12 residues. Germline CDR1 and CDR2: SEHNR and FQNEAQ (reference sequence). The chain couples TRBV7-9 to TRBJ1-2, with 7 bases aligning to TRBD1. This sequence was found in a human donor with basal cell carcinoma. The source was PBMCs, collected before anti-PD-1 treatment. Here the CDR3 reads CASRQTGHGYTF. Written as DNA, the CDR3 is TGTGCCAGCAGACAGACAGGGCATGGCTACACCTTC.